This T cell receptor beta chain was identified during a study of T cell responses to AZD1222 COVID-19 vaccine (dated by TCRdb to the early 2020s). Describing the broader study: AZD1222 recipients with second doses at about 4 weeks or about 12 weeks were pooled, because spike-specific TCR depth and breadth did not differ between schedules. TCR sequencing was performed for more than 230 trial participants, of whom about 210 were given two doses of AZD1222 and some 25 were given two doses of MenACWY control vaccine. Trial participants were enrolled by age into subgroups of 18-55, 56-69 and 70-plus years, and roughly 150, 30 and 60 TCR-sequenced participants, respectively, were included in these subgroups. The study at large found these results: Participants were mostly white British and included more females than males, and it was suggested by the authors that clonal diversity may have been underestimated. The 56-69-year group was small, and its depth increase did not reach significance, likely because of low power. After two AZD1222 doses, spike-specific TCR breadth and depth were significantly higher than at day 0 and than in MenACWY recipients. Nearly half of unique spike-specific TCRs reportedly recognized epitopes outside regions mutated in the B.1.351 and B.1.1.7 variants. CD4 TCRs associated with the vaccine covered the entire spike protein, and the dominant responses were in regions 160-218 and 743-854. Only six or seven AZD1222 recipients were SARS-CoV-2 seropositive at baseline, limiting conclusions about previously exposed vaccinees. Because no samples from the day 14 peak response were available, repertoires could be characterized only after the peak T cell response.

What this sample's time point label stands for: baseline before first vaccination. The vaccinee samples were drawn from two UK trials, COV001 and COV002, one of which was a single-blind randomized controlled phase 2/3 trial testing AZD1222 (ChAdOx1 nCoV-19) in healthy adults. For TCRbeta chain sequencing, PBMC samples from trial participants were taken at day 0 and at day 28 after the second dose. The germline V gene gives CDR1 as SGHTA and CDR2 as FQGTGA. Inclusive of the bounding cysteine and phenylalanine, the CDR3 is 14 residues long. The kept DNA is CDR3 alone, 42 bases in frame from the first base. The germline V and J ends show losses of 0 bases and 2 bases respectively, and no gene match explains 1 base of the junction. Details on this clone: It has no known antigen specificity. Qualities for individual bases were not recorded, and no much larger clone is one base off.

The CDR3 regions of human TCRbeta chains were analyzed by immunosequencing. For the original study's pipeline: Repertoire TCRs were matched against a reference library of SARS-CoV-2-specific TCRs generated with the MIRA antigen-specificity platform. Breadth meant the fraction of unique TCRs that were SARS-CoV-2-associated, whereas depth meant the fraction of total T cells that were SARS-CoV-2-associated. Each spike-specific TCR was assigned to its reactive spike region and to a CD4 or CD8 class using the MIRA data. Log10-transformed breadth and depth values were compared by one-way ANOVA with Sidak's multiple comparisons tests. TCRdb stores this immuneACCESS table with in-frame sequences only. Part of the clones is absent; in the studies checked, under half of the shortfall reflects unresolved V genes, and no reason is known for the rest. From that table come the V and J calls and clone size; the DNA was used to work out D and trimming. The sample yields 150,000 to 200,000 clones; around nine tenths were counted once. The ten largest account for more than 5% of the sample.

Here the chain combines TRBV7-3 and TRBJ2-7, and 7 junctional nucleotides match TRBD2. This receptor was taken from an adult in good health. The material was peripheral blood, obtained on day 0 of AZD1222 vaccination. The bases are TGTGCCAGCAGCTTAACAGCGGGGCCCTACGAGCAGTACTTC. It encodes CASSLTAGPYEQYF.